The present T cell receptor (beta chain) was sequenced within a study of cytomegalovirus exposure and HLA in healthy donors. Concerning this clone: No antigen is known for it.

It was with 60 Vbeta and 13 Jbeta primers that the PCR ran. Here immunoSEQ multiplex PCR was the method, and the copy in TCRdb shows in-frame clones only, minus some. The repertoire has fewer than 150,000 clones, 70% to 85% of them found once; the top ten carry 4% to 4.5%. Points from the study as a whole: DRB1 had the most TCR associations and HLA-C the fewest, a later analysis found, with rates varying by HLA locus.

This TCR derives from a middle-aged woman in good health and CMV-seropositive. The sample comprised PBMCs.

Here the CDR3 reads CASSLGVVREQFF. The CDR3 DNA reads TGTGCCAGCAGCTTAGGGGTTGTCAGGGAGCAGTTCTTC. This chain joins TRBV7-9 and TRBJ2-1, with unresolved D. This CDR3 is 13 amino acids long. V was cut by 1 base and J by 10 bases, with 11 bases left in between. Germline V lookup: CDR1 SEHNR, CDR2 FQNEAQ (reference sequence).